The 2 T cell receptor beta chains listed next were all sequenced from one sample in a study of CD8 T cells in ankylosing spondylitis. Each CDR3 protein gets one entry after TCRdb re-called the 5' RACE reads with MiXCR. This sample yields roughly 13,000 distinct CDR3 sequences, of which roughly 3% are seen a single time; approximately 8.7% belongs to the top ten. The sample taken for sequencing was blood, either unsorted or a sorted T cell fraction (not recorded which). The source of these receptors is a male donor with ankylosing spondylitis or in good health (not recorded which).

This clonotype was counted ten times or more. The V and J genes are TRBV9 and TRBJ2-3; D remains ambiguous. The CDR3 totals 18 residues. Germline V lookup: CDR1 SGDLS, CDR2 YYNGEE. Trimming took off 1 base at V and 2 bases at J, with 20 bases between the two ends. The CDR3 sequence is CASSVSGFVGLNTDTQYF. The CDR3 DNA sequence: TGTGCCAGCAGCGTAAGTGGTTTTGTGGGTCTAAACACAGATACGCAGTATTTT. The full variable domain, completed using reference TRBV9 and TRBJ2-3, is DSGVTQTPKHLITATGQRVTLRCSPRSGDLSVYWYQQSLDQGLQFLIQYYNGEERAKGNILERFSAQQFPDLHSELNLSSLELGDSALYFCASSVSGFVGLNTDTQYFGPGTRLTVL.

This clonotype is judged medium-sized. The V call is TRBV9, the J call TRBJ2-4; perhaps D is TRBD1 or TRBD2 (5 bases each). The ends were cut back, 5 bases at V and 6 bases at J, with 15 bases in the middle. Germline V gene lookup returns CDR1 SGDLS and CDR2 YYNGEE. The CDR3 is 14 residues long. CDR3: CASSGGTRGNIQYF. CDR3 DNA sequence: TGTGCCAGCAGTGGGGGTACGAGAGGAAACATTCAGTACTTC.